This TCR beta chain comes out of a study of cytomegalovirus exposure and HLA in healthy donors. Study-level results: The authors excluded some V segments, including TRBV6-2 and TRBV6-3, as indistinguishable. A list of roughly 180 TCR beta chains associated with cytomegalovirus was given.

This clone was seen a few times. The antigen is undetermined. From germline, CDR1 is SQVTM and CDR2 ANQGSEA. The V segment lost 3 bases and the J segment 1 base; nucleotides outside the gene matches: 2. The CDR3 runs 13 residues. The PCR used 60 Vbeta and 13 Jbeta primers. The protocol was immunoSEQ multiplex PCR, while the TCRdb copy is restricted to in-frame clones and leaves out a portion. The profile shows under 150,000 clones, roughly four fifths of them singletons. The rearrangement links TRBV29-1 to TRBJ1-1; TRBD1 agrees at 7 bases. The sequence was obtained from a woman aged 45 to 65 in good health and CMV-seronegative. The sequencing sample was made of PBMCs. CDR3 residues: CSVDRTGNTEAFF. The CDR3 DNA sequence: TGCAGCGTTGACAGGACAGGGAACACTGAAGCTTTCTTT.